This T cell receptor (beta chain) was found in a study of blood T cell repertoires in COVID-19. In the original analysis: From reference gene primer amplification, estimates of nucleated cell counts were derived. The data were produced by immunoSEQ multiplex PCR, yet TCRdb's version contains in-frame clones alone and is incomplete. That table supplies the V and J calls and clone size; D and trimming were determined from the DNA. The repertoire includes just under 80,000 clones, approximately 78% of them detected once, and about 35% sits in the top ten. Trimming took 9 bases from V and 8 from J; bases not matched to a gene: 10. The CDR3 consists of 13 residues. Per germline, CDR1 SNHLY and CDR2 FYNNEI.

This rearrangement joins TRBV2 to TRBJ1-3, with 7 bases matching TRBD1. The sequence was collected from a woman aged 70-85 years with acute or convalescent COVID-19. The sequenced sample consisted of peripheral blood. The CDR3 spells CARGQVSSDTIYF. In DNA form, the CDR3 reads TGTGCCAGAGGACAGGTTTCGAGTGACACCATATATTTT.